This is a list of T cell receptor beta chains from one sample in a study of Ad26.COV2.S vaccination and SARS-CoV-2 variants. The table came from immunoSEQ multiplex PCR; TCRdb's copy has only in-frame clones and leaves some out. This repertoire shows about 480,000 clones, around 85% found once; its top ten account for roughly 13%. The starting material was peripheral blood, obtained in a trial of Ad26.COV2.S vaccine versus placebo. These receptors came from a person aged 18-60 years who received the Ad26.COV2.S COVID-19 vaccine or a placebo. Each CDR3 is given with its conserved first and last residue. D genes are given only for firm matches. Some rows have no size entry. The others give once, few or many, or a class for an expanded clone.

size: NA; D: NA; J: TRBJ1-6; V: TRBV1; DNA: TGCACCAGCAGCCGACTTCCAGGGGAAGAAAATTCACCCCTCCACTTT; CDR3: CTSSRLPGEENSPLHF
size: NA; D: TRBD1; J: TRBJ1-2; V: TRBV30; DNA: TGTGCCTGGAGGACAGGGCCTTGGGGCTACACCTTC; CDR3: CAWRTGPWGYTF
size: NA; D: NA; J: TRBJ1-4; V: TRBV18; DNA: TGTGCCAGCTCAGCGGTTGAGGCCTCCAAGGGTGAAAAACTGTTTTTT; CDR3: CASSAVEASKGEKLFF
size: NA; D: NA; J: TRBJ2-3; V: TRBV28; DNA: TGTGCCAGCAGTTTAGTGGGGGTCCAAGATACGCAGTATTTT; CDR3: CASSLVGVQDTQYF
size: NA; D: NA; J: TRBJ2-7; V: TRBV5-1; DNA: TGCGCCAGCAGCTTTGAGCGGGCCTACGAGCAGTACTTC; CDR3: CASSFERAYEQYF
size: few; D: TRBD1; J: TRBJ1-1; V: TRBV3-1/TRBV3-2; DNA: TGTGCCAGCAGCGATACAGGGGGCTTAGGGGACACTGAAGCTTTCTTT; CDR3: CASSDTGGLGDTEAFF
size: once; D: TRBD1; J: TRBJ1-5; V: TRBV19; DNA: TGTGCCAGTACTCAAGCCCCCACAGGGGGCAGGCAGCCCCAGCATTTT; CDR3: CASTQAPTGGRQPQHF
size: NA; D: NA; J: TRBJ2-2; V: TRBV11-3; DNA: TGTGCCAGCAGCTTAACAATTGGGCACACCGGGGAGCTGTTTTTT; CDR3: CASSLTIGHTGELFF
size: NA; D: NA; J: TRBJ1-4; V: TRBV28; DNA: TGTGCCAGCAGCCAACCGGGACGGATTAATGAAAAACTGTTTTTT; CDR3: CASSQPGRINEKLFF
size: NA; D: NA; J: TRBJ1-1; V: TRBV6-1; DNA: TGTGCCAGCAGTGAAGCGGGCGCTGAAGCTTTCTTT; CDR3: CASSEAGAEAFF
size: NA; D: NA; J: TRBJ2-7; V: TRBV20-1; DNA: TGCAGTGCTAGGTCCCTAAAGGAGGAGTACTTC; CDR3: CSARSLKEEYF
size: NA; D: TRBD2; J: TRBJ2-1; V: TRBV15; DNA: TGTGCCACCAGCACTACCCGGACTAGCGGGAGCTCCTACAATGAGCAGTTCTTC; CDR3: CATSTTRTSGSSYNEQFF
size: NA; D: NA; J: TRBJ1-2; V: TRBV4-3; DNA: TGCGCCAGCAGCCAAGGGAACAGGCTCCCCTATGGCTACACCTTC; CDR3: CASSQGNRLPYGYTF
size: NA; D: TRBD1; J: TRBJ2-3; V: TRBV19; DNA: TGTGCCAGTAGTAACAGGGGGGCCCCAAGAGATACGCAGTATTTT; CDR3: CASSNRGAPRDTQYF
size: NA; D: NA; J: TRBJ2-2; V: TRBV7-8; DNA: TGTGCCAGCAGCTTAGTGACCGTCGGGGAGCTGTTTTTT; CDR3: CASSLVTVGELFF
size: few; D: NA; J: TRBJ2-7; V: TRBV5-4; DNA: TGTGCCAGCAGCTTGGCGCCTCTTAGCTCCTACGAGCAGTACTTC; CDR3: CASSLAPLSSYEQYF